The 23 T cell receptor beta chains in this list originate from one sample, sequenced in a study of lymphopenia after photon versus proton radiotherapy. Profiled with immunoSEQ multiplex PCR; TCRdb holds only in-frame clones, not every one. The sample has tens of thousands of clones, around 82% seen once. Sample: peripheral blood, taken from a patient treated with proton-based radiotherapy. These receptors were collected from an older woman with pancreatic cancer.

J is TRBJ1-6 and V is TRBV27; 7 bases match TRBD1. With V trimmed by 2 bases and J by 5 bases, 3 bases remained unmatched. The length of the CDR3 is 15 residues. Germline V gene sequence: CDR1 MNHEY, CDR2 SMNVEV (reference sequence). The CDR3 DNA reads TGTGCCAGCAGTTTACAGGGGGTCGATAATTCACCCCTCCACTTT. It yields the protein CASSLQGVDNSPLHF.

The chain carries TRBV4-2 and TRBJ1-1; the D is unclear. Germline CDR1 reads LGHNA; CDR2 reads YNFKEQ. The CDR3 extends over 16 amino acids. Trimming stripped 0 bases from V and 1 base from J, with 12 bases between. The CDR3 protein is CASSQESRTENTEAFF. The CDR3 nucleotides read TGTGCCAGCAGCCAAGAGAGTAGGACCGAGAACACTGAAGCTTTCTTT.

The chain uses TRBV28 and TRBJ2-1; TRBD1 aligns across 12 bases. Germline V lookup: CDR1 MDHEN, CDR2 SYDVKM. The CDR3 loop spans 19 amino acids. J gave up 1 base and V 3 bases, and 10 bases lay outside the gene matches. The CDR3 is CASSFVGGQGAGSYNEQFF. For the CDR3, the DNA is TGTGCCAGCAGTTTTGTGGGGGGACAGGGGGCGGGTTCCTACAATGAGCAGTTCTTC.

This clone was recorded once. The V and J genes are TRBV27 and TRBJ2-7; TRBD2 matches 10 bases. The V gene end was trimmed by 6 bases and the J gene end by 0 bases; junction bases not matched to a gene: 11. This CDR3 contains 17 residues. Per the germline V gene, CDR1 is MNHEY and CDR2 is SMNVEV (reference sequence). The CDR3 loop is CASSLKGASGSSYEQYF. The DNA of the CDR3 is TGTGCCAGCAGCCTTAAGGGGGCTAGCGGGAGCTCCTACGAGCAGTACTTC.

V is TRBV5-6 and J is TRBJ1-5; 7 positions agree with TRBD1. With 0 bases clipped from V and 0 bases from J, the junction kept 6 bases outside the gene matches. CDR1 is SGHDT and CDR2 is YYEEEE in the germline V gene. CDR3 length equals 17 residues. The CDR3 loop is CASSLAGQSFSNQPQHF. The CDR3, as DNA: TGTGCCAGCAGCTTGGCGGGACAGTCTTTTAGCAATCAGCCCCAGCATTTT.

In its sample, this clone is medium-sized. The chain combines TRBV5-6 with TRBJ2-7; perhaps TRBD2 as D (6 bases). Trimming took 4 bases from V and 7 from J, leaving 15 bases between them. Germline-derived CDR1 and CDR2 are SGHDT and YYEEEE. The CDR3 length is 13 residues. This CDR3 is CASSRLVGREQYF. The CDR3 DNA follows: TGTGCCAGCAGCCGACTAGTAGGGCGAGAGCAGTACTTC.

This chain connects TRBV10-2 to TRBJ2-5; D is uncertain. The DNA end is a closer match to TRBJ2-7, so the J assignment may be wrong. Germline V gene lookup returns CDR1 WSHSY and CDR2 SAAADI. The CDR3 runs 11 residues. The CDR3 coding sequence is TGCGCCAGCAGTGAGCGTTACGAGCAGTACTTC. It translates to CASSERYEQYF.

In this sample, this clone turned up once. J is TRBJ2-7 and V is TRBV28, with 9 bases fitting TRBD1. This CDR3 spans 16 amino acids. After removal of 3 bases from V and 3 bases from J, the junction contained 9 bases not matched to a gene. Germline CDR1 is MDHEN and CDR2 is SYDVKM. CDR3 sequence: CASSLGAGTGYYEQYF. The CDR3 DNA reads TGTGCCAGCAGTTTGGGTGCCGGGACAGGGTACTACGAGCAGTACTTC.

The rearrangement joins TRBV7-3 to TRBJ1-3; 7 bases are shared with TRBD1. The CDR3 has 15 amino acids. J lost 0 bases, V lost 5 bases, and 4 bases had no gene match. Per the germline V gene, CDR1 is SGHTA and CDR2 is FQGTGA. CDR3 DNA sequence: TGTGCCAGCAGCCGGGACAGCGCCTCTGGAAACACCATATATTTT. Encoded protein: CASSRDSASGNTIYF.

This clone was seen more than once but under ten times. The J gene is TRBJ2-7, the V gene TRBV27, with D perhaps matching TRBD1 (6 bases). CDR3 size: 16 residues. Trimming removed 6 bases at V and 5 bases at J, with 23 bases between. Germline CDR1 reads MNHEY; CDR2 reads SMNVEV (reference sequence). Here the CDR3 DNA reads TGTGCCAGCAGCCCCACACCTCAGGGGTCTTTAGACGAGCAGTACTTC. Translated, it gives CASSPTPQGSLDEQYF.

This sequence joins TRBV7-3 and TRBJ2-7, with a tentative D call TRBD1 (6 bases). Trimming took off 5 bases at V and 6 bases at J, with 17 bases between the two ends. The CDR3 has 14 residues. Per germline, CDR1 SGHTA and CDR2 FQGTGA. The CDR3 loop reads CASSREGVGGEQYF. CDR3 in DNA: TGTGCCAGCAGCCGCGAGGGGGTCGGAGGCGAGCAGTACTTC.

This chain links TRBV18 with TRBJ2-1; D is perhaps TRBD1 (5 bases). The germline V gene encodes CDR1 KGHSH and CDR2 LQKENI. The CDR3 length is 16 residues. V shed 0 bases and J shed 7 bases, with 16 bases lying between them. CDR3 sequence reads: CASSPPRLQGGNEQFF. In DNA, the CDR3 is TGTGCCAGCTCACCACCGAGGCTTCAGGGCGGAAATGAGCAGTTCTTC.

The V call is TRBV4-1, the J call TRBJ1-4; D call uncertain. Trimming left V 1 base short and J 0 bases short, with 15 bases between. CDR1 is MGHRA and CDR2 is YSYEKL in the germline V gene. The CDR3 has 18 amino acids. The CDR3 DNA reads TGCGCCAGCAGCCAAGCAATGAGAGGGTCCTCAACTAATGAAAAACTGTTTTTT. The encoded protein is CASSQAMRGSSTNEKLFF.

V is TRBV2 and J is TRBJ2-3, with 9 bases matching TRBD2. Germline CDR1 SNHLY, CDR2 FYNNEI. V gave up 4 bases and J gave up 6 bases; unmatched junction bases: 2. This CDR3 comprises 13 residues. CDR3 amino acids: CASSGGLADTQYF. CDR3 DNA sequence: TGTGCCAGCAGTGGAGGACTAGCGGATACGCAGTATTTT.

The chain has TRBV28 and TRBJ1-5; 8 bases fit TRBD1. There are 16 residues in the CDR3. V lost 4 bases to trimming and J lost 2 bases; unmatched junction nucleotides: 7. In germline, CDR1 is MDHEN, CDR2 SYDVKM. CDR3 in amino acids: CASSWTGLWGNQPQHF. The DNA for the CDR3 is TGTGCCAGCAGTTGGACAGGGCTTTGGGGCAATCAGCCCCAGCATTTT.

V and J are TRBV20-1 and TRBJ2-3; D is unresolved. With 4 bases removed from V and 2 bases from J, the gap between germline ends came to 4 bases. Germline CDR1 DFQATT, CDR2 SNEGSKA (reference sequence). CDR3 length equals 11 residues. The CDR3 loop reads CSAIPTDTQYF. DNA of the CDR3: TGCAGTGCTATTCCCACAGATACGCAGTATTTT.

The CDR3 coding sequence is TGTGCCAGCAGCCAAGATAAGGGGATGGGGTCGGCAGATACGCAGTATTTT. This encodes CASSQDKGMGSADTQYF. The genes are TRBV4-2 and TRBJ2-3, with a tentative D call TRBD1 (5 bases). The ends were cut back, 0 bases at V and 4 bases at J, with 17 bases in the middle. Germline V gives CDR1 LGHNA, CDR2 YNFKEQ. CDR3 length: 17 amino acids.

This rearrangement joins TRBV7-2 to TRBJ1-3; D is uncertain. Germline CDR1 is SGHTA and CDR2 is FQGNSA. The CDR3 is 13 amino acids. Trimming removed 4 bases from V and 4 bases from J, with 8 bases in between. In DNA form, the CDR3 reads TGTGCCAGCAGCTCCAGGCTAGGAAACACCATATATTTT. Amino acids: CASSSRLGNTIYF.

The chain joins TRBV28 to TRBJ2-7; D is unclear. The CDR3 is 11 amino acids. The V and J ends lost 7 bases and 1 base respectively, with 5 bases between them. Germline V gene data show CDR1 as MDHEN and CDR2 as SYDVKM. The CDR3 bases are TGTGCCAGCACCCGATCCTACGAGCAGTACTTC. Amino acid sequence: CASTRSYEQYF.

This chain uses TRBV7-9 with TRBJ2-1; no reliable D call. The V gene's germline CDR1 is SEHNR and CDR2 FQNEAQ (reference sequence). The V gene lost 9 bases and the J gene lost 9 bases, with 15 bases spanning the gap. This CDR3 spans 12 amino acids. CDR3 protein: CASTEAVAEQFF. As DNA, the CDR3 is TGTGCCAGTACAGAGGCGGTAGCTGAGCAGTTCTTC.

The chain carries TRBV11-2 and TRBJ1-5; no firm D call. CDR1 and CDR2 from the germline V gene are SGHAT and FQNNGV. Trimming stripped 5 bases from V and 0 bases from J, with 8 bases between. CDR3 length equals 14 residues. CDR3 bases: TGTGCCAGCAGCGTCGACGGTAGCAATCAGCCCCAGCATTTT. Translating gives CASSVDGSNQPQHF.

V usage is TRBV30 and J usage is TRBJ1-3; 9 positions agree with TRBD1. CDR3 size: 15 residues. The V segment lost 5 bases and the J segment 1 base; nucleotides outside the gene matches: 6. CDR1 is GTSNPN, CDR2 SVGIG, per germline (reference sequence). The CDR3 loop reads CAWVGDRVSGNTIYF. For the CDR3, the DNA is TGTGCCTGGGTGGGGGACAGGGTATCTGGAAACACCATATATTTT.

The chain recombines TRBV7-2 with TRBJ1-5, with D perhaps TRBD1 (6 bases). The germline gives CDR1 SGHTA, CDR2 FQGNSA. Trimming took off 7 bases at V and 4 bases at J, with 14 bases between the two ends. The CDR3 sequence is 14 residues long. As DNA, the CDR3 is TGTGCCAGCACCGCAGGCAGGGGAAATCAGCCCCAGCATTTT. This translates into CASTAGRGNQPQHF. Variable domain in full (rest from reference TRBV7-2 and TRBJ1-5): GAGVSQSPSNKVTEKGKDVELRCDPISGHTALYWYRQSLGQGLEFLIYFQGNSAPDKSGLPSDRFSAERTGGSVSTLTIQRTQQEDSAVYLCASTAGRGNQPQHFGDGTRLSIL.